These 20 T cell receptor beta chains were all obtained from the same sample, sequenced in a study of blood T cell repertoires in COVID-19. Produced via immunoSEQ multiplex PCR; TCRdb's table is partial and in-frame only. Of over 85,000 clones in the sample, around 85% were seen once. Sequencing input: peripheral blood. Receptors originate from a man older than 75 with acute or convalescent COVID-19.

For the CDR3, the DNA is TGTGCCAGCAGTCCAAGAGGCAGTCTGTTCAATGAGCAGTTCTTC. Amino acids: CASSPRGSLFNEQFF. The chain links TRBV14 to TRBJ2-1; no clear D. The germline V gene has CDR1 SGHDN and CDR2 FVKESK. The V and J ends lost 6 bases and 6 bases respectively, with 18 bases between them. The CDR3 contains 15 residues.

This rearrangement joins TRBV30 to TRBJ1-5, with D possibly matching TRBD1 (5 bases). The CDR3 spans 14 residues. V was trimmed by 1 base and J by 0 bases, leaving 7 bases between them. The germline CDR1 and CDR2 sequences are GTSNPN and SVGIG (reference sequence). CDR3 sequence: CAWSGGGSNQPQHF. The CDR3 nucleotides read TGTGCCTGGAGTGGGGGGGGTAGCAATCAGCCCCAGCATTTT.

The chain has TRBV25-1 and TRBJ1-2; perhaps TRBD1 as D (5 bases). CDR1 is MGHDK and CDR2 is SYGVNS in the germline V gene. This CDR3 spans 14 amino acids. The V end lost 4 bases, the J end lost 1 base, and 10 bases lay between the germline ends. CDR3 sequence (DNA): TGTGCCAGCAGTGCAGGGCTTATTAACTATGGCTACACCTTC. It codes for CASSAGLINYGYTF.

The chain recombines TRBV11-2 with TRBJ2-5; 8 bases match TRBD1. Germline V gene sequence: CDR1 SGHAT, CDR2 FQNNGV. The trim removed 1 base at V and 0 bases at J, leaving 10 bases unmatched. This CDR3 contains 18 residues. The CDR3 DNA sequence: TGTGCCAGCAGCTTAGTCAGGGGGCTCTATTCGTACCAAGAGACCCAGTACTTC. It is translated as CASSLVRGLYSYQETQYF. Full variable domain (missing parts from reference TRBV11-2 and TRBJ2-5): EAGVAQSPRYKIIEKRQSVAFWCNPISGHATLYWYQQILGQGPKLLIQFQNNGVVDDSQLPKDRFSAERLKGVDSTLKIQPAKLEDSAVYLCASSLVRGLYSYQETQYFGPGTRLLVL.

The chain couples TRBV19 to TRBJ2-3; 14 nucleotides line up with TRBD2. CDR3 size: 15 residues. Germline assignment: CDR1 LNHDA and CDR2 SQIVND (reference sequence). V gave up 5 bases and J gave up 5 bases; unmatched junction bases: 3. CDR3 sequence: CASSVGTSGRDTQYF. The CDR3 nucleotides read TGTGCCAGTAGTGTTGGGACTAGCGGGAGAGATACGCAGTATTTT.

The rearrangement uses TRBV7-3 and TRBJ1-5; 9 bases line up with TRBD1. Losses at the gene ends were 4 bases for V and 6 bases for J; bases not matched to a gene: 13. CDR1 and CDR2 from the germline V gene are SGHTA and FQGTGA. There are 17 residues in the CDR3. CDR3 nucleotides: TGTGCCAGCAGCTCCTCGGGGTCGACAGGGGGATCTCAGCCCCAGCATTTT. The encoded protein is CASSSSGSTGGSQPQHF.

The V and J genes are TRBV5-6 and TRBJ1-3; D gene ambiguous. Germline V gene sequence: CDR1 SGHDT, CDR2 YYEEEE. V shed 4 bases and J shed 0 bases, with 14 bases lying between them. CDR3 length equals 16 residues. The CDR3 DNA reads TGTGCCAGCAGCCCCCGGACTTCGGTCTCTGGAAACACCATATATTTT. Its translation is CASSPRTSVSGNTIYF.

The chain is built from TRBV28 and TRBJ1-5; TRBD1 might be the D (5 bases). The germline V and J ends were trimmed by 10 bases and 6 bases, with 13 bases remaining between them. The CDR3 length is 12 residues. The germline gives CDR1 MDHEN, CDR2 SYDVKM. The CDR3 is CANSQGSQPQHF. CDR3 sequence (DNA): TGTGCCAATTCCCAGGGTAGTCAGCCCCAGCATTTT.

V and J are TRBV2 and TRBJ1-1, with a tentative D call TRBD1 (6 bases). CDR3 length: 13 amino acids. V lost 6 bases and J 1 base, leaving 9 bases between the germline ends. CDR1 and CDR2 from the germline V gene are SNHLY and FYNNEI. CDR3 DNA sequence: TGTGCCAGCAGCTCGGACAGGAACACTGAAGCTTTCTTT. Translating it yields CASSSDRNTEAFF.

The rearrangement joins TRBV19 to TRBJ1-1; 8 bases fit TRBD1. This CDR3 region has 15 residues. Germline V gives CDR1 LNHDA, CDR2 SQIVND (reference sequence). V trimming: 4 bases; J trimming: 8 bases; junction bases outside the gene matches: 12. The CDR3 region has the DNA TGTGCCAGTAGTACCGTTGGACAGGGCGGTTCCGAAGCTTTCTTT. Encoded protein: CASSTVGQGGSEAFF.

The chain has TRBV9 and TRBJ2-5, with TRBD2 matching over 10 bases. The V and J ends lost 0 bases and 2 bases, in that order; junction bases with no gene match: 10. This CDR3 is built from 18 residues. Germline V gene lookup returns CDR1 SGDLS and CDR2 YYNGEE. As DNA, the CDR3 is TGTGCCAGCAGCGTAGCTCTGATTCCTAGCGGGGGACAAGAGACCCAGTACTTC. Amino acid sequence: CASSVALIPSGGQETQYF.

This clone was found once. The chain has TRBV3-1 (or the pseudogene TRBV3-2) and TRBJ1-5, with a weak D call TRBD1 (6 bases). The ends were cut back, 0 bases at V and 0 bases at J, with 18 bases in the middle. The CDR3 sequence is 19 residues long. The germline V gene encodes CDR1 LGHDT and CDR2 YNNKEL (reference sequence). CDR3 loop: CASSQDRPRTVLSNQPQHF. DNA of the CDR3: TGTGCCAGCAGCCAAGATCGTCCTCGGACAGTCCTTAGCAATCAGCCCCAGCATTTT.

This sequence joins TRBV14 and TRBJ2-5; 7 positions match TRBD1. This CDR3 comprises 17 residues. The V gene's germline CDR1 is SGHDN and CDR2 FVKESK. The V gene end was trimmed by 0 bases and the J gene end by 7 bases; junction bases not matched to a gene: 14. The CDR3 region is CASSQESSGQIPWTQYF. The CDR3 region has the DNA TGTGCCAGCAGCCAAGAGAGCTCGGGACAGATTCCGTGGACCCAGTACTTC.

The rearrangement links TRBV5-4 to TRBJ2-2; 12 bases align to TRBD2. The CDR3 contains 15 residues. The J segment lost 5 bases and the V segment lost 3 bases, leaving 2 bases of the junction unmatched. The V gene's germline CDR1 is SGHNT and CDR2 YYREEE (reference sequence). CDR3 nucleotides: TGTGCCAGCAGCTCCGGACTAGCGGGAACCGGGGAGCTGTTTTTT. Residues: CASSSGLAGTGELFF.

The genes are TRBV10-3 and TRBJ2-2; TRBD1 matches at 12 bases. The V and J ends lost 7 bases and 3 bases, in that order; junction bases with no gene match: 3. The length of the CDR3 is 15 residues. Germline V gene data show CDR1 as ENHRY and CDR2 as SYGVKD. The CDR3 here is CAIMGQGADTGELFF. The DNA for the CDR3 is TGTGCCATCATGGGACAGGGGGCTGACACCGGGGAGCTGTTTTTT.

The rearrangement joins TRBV5-6 to TRBJ1-2; 7 bases match TRBD1. V was pared by 2 bases and J by 3 bases, with 7 bases of the junction left unmatched. The CDR3 length is 15 residues. Germline CDR1 is SGHDT and CDR2 is YYEEEE. The CDR3 DNA sequence: TGTGCCAGCAGCTTAATAACAGGGGACGACTATGGCTACACCTTC. Translation gives CASSLITGDDYGYTF.

V usage is TRBV4-1 and J usage is TRBJ2-7; D might be TRBD2 (6 bases). Germline CDR1 is MGHRA and CDR2 is YSYEKL. This CDR3 has 14 amino acids. V shed 5 bases and J shed 2 bases, with 13 bases lying between them. CDR3 residues: CASSTYSGTYEQYF. The CDR3 coding sequence is TGCGCCAGCAGCACTTATAGCGGAACCTACGAGCAGTACTTC.

V and J are TRBV28 and TRBJ1-2, with D tentatively TRBD1 (6 bases). The CDR3 contains 11 residues. V lost 8 bases and J 6 bases, leaving 10 bases between the germline ends. Germline CDR1 is MDHEN and CDR2 is SYDVKM. This CDR3 reads CASGQGHGYTF. In DNA, the CDR3 is TGTGCCAGCGGGCAGGGGCATGGCTACACCTTC.

The V and J genes are TRBV29-1 and TRBJ2-7; 7 nucleotides align to TRBD1. The CDR3 consists of 14 residues. Germline-derived CDR1 and CDR2 are SQVTM and ANQGSEA. J gave up 1 base and V 4 bases, and 7 bases lay outside the gene matches. The CDR3: CSVGGRGTSYEQYF. The CDR3 DNA reads TGCAGCGTTGGCGGCAGGGGGACGTCCTACGAGCAGTACTTC.

The chain uses TRBV29-1 and TRBJ1-1; possibly TRBD1 for D (6 bases). With 8 bases removed from V and 2 bases from J, the gap between germline ends came to 15 bases. This CDR3 has 13 residues. CDR1 and CDR2 (germline): SQVTM, ANQGSEA. CDR3 sequence (DNA): TGCAGCTCAAAAGGACAGATTAACACTGAAGCTTTCTTT. Its translation: CSSKGQINTEAFF.